The text below deals with one T cell receptor beta chain. Antigen specificity is unknown. This entry is derived from a study of T cell responses to AZD1222 COVID-19 vaccine. Study-wide points: Mostly white British, mostly female donors; authors suggested clonal diversity may be underestimated. Repertoire sampling was restricted to post-peak T cell response timepoints.

This CDR3 contains 15 residues. V lost 6 bases to trimming and J lost 4 bases; unmatched junction nucleotides: 9. Germline V lookup: CDR1 MDHEN, CDR2 SYDVKM. Sequenced by immunoSEQ multiplex PCR; TCRdb stores in-frame clones only, minus some. The data hold more than 100,000 clones, with approximately 90% observed a single time. The starting material was peripheral blood, obtained on day 0 of AZD1222 vaccination. The receptor's source is an adult in good health. V gene TRBV28 combines with J gene TRBJ1-1; 9 positions agree with TRBD1. The CDR3 DNA sequence: TGTGCCAGCAGCCGCCGCGGACAGGGGAGCACTGAAGCTTTCTTT. It is translated as CASSRRGQGSTEAFF.